This T cell receptor beta chain was found in a study of cytotoxic CD8 clonotypes in ibrutinib-treated CLL (dated by TCRdb to the early 2020s). For the wider study: The cohort included approximately 15 treatment-naive and roughly ten relapsed/refractory patients; 17 to 18 were IGHV unmutated. Responses were partial in roughly 24 patients and complete in 2; after median about 63 months follow-up, about 14 stayed in remission and some twelve progressed. Response samples were obtained after a median of about 13 months of treatment, with a range of roughly 6 to 40 months. On average, each sample had approximately 260,000 productive templates and 94,082 productive rearrangements. Of the roughly 81 people in the trial, about 25 had longitudinal samples available. Cryopreserved peripheral blood mononuclear cells were obtained before treatment, at response, and at either sustained remission or disease progression. Every remission and progressive disease sample was obtained while ibrutinib was still being received by the patients.

Each clonotype received, on average, around 9.6x coverage in deep resolution sequencing performed on a MiSeq, where the target depth lay between 1 in 1 million and 1 in 200,000 T cells. The immunoSEQ hsTCRB Kit was used to generate TCR beta libraries. As for the authors' bioinformatics: ImmunoSEQ Data Assistant and ImmunoSEQ Analyzer were used for data analysis, and V, D and J genes were assigned according to IMGT definitions. Clonality, with values ranging from 0 to 1, was calculated as one minus the normalized Shannon entropy of productive rearrangement frequencies. Public clonotype analysis was restricted to overrepresented clonotypes comprising at least 0.05% of each patient's repertoire. About a dozen age-matched healthy donor repertoires from immuneACCESS served as clonality controls. The table comes from immuneACCESS by way of TCRdb, which keeps in-frame sequences with V and J called. Part of the clones is missing from these tables; in studies checked, under half for an unresolved V gene and the rest for unknown reasons. That table supplies the V and J calls and clone size; D and trimming were determined from the DNA. Counted in this sample were about 300,000 clones; around 76% of them appeared once. The ten largest clones take up 5.6% of the sample.

Sample time point, as interpreted from the label and publication: progressive disease on ibrutinib. Approximately 2 micrograms of genomic DNA were extracted from cryopreserved PBMCs for TCR beta library preparation. High-throughput TCR beta sequencing was performed on longitudinal blood samples from CLL patients receiving ibrutinib monotherapy. Patients were enrolled in a phase 2 open-label single-center ibrutinib monotherapy trial. A note on this clone: It has no known antigen specificity. The sample holds no much larger clone one base away, and base qualities are not on file.

Points the paper makes about the study in general: Sampling times were not matched between sustained-remission and progressing patients, and lymph node repertoires were not studied. Clonality increased at ibrutinib response, stayed stable in sustained remission, and fell back toward baseline at progression. At baseline, clonality was higher than in age-matched healthy donors and showed a strong correlation with circulating CD8+ T-cell counts. Public clonotypes were rare and either shrank or stayed stable during treatment, and the rise in clonality at ibrutinib response reflected expansion of private clonotypes.

The germline V end is reduced by 5 bases and the J end by 4 bases; junction bases left unmatched: 3. CDR1 and CDR2, per the germline V gene, are MDHEN and SYDVKM. Including cysteine and phenylalanine, the CDR3 has 14 amino acids. Kept here is only the CDR3 DNA, which spans 42 bases and is read in frame from base 1. This clonotype was sampled from a human donor with chronic lymphocytic leukemia. The chain couples TRBV28 to TRBJ1-2; the junction holds 11 bases that match TRBD1. Sequencing was performed on PBMCs, taken at disease progression, from a patient treated with ibrutinib. The DNA sequence follows: TGTGCCAGCAGTCTGGGACAGGGGGTCTATGGCTACACCTTC. This encodes CASSLGQGVYGYTF.